The sample holds one count of the clone carrying this TCR beta chain. The antigen is unknown. The PCR contained 60 Vbeta and 13 Jbeta primers. Sequencing was performed with immunoSEQ multiplex PCR; in TCRdb, only in-frame clones are kept and a portion is missing. This table holds 85,000 to 130,000 clones, roughly four fifths found once. The CDR3 runs to 16 residues. V dropped 2 bases and J dropped 5; count of bases not matched to a gene: 8. CDR1 and CDR2 (germline): LGHNA, YSLEER. The data are from a study of cytomegalovirus exposure and HLA in healthy donors. Study-level background: Of all 400 or so donors who were genotyped, 70% to 85% belonged to the Caucasian-associated ancestry cluster. Study-wide findings and caveats: When presence/absence was analysed, sequencing depth was taken to be roughly uniform across donors. Cytomegalovirus-associated status was assigned to approximately 160 TCR beta chains. TCR beta sequences reportedly predicted most subjects' HLA-A and HLA-B alleles accurately.

The specimen sequenced was PBMCs. This receptor was identified in a middle-aged man in good health and CMV-seronegative. This chain links TRBV4-3 with TRBJ2-3; 9 nucleotides line up with TRBD2. The CDR3 DNA reads TGCGCCAGCAGCCAATTTAGCGGGGGCCAGGGAGATACGCAGTATTTT. This codes for CASSQFSGGQGDTQYF.